This T cell receptor beta chain was identified during a study of beta chain features in type 1 diabetes. The overall study: Examination spanned around 110,000,000 sorted cells from all samples.

Comments on this clone: Its matching antigen is unknown.

Germline V gene lookup returns CDR1 SGHTA and CDR2 FQGNSA. Trimming took off 6 bases at V and 3 bases at J, with 17 bases between the two ends. The CDR3 spans 15 residues. Study-wide findings and caveats: Moderate yet significant TCRB CDR3 shortening was seen in Type 1 diabetes patients in all four CD4+ subsets. Sampled from patients, naive, central memory and Treg TCRB repertoires appeared more similar than those sampled from healthy donors.

The study reverse transcribed the entire isolated RNA, so it sequenced expressed TCRB transcripts. Using immunoSEQ multiplex PCR, the repertoire was profiled, and TCRdb retains in-frame clones only, with some absent. The table records about 620,000 clones, around 15% of them present only once. J is TRBJ2-5 and V is TRBV7-2; D is unresolved. This clonotype was sampled from a man aged 18 to 29 in good health. The material sequenced was naive CD4+ T cells from blood. CDR3 in DNA: TGTGCCAGCAGGGCTCCATTTCATTCGAAAGAGACCCAGTACTTC. Its protein product is CASRAPFHSKETQYF.